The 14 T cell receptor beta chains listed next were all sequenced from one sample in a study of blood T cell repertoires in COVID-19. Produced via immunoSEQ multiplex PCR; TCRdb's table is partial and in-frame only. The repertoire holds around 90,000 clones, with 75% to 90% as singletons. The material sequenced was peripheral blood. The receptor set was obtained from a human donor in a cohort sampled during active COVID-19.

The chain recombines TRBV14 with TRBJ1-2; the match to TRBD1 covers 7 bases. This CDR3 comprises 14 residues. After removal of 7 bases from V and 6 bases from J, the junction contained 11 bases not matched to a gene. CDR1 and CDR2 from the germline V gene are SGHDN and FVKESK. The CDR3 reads CASNLGQEGHGYTF. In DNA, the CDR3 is TGTGCCAGCAACCTAGGACAGGAGGGTCATGGCTACACCTTC.

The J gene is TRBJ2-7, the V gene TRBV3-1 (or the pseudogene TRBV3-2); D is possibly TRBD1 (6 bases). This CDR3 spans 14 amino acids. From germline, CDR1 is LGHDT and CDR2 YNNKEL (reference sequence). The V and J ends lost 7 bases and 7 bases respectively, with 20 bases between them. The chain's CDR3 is CASTETGTTGEQYF. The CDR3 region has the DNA TGTGCCAGCACAGAAACAGGGACGACTGGGGAGCAGTACTTC.

Written as DNA, the CDR3 is TGTGCCAGCAGCTCGGGATACCAGGGAGGGGGTGAAGCTTTCTTT. As protein: CASSSGYQGGGEAFF. V and J are TRBV7-2 and TRBJ1-1; a weak D match, TRBD1 (6 bases). The CDR3 has 15 residues. Per germline, CDR1 SGHTA and CDR2 FQGNSA. With 4 bases removed from V and 7 bases from J, the gap between germline ends came to 19 bases.

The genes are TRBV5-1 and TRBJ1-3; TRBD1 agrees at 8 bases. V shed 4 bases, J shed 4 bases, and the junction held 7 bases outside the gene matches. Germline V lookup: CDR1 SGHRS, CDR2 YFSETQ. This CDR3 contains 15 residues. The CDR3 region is CASSPSGTGGNTIYF. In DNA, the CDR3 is TGCGCCAGCAGCCCCTCCGGGACAGGCGGAAACACCATATATTTT. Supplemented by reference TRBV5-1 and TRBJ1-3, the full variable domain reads KAGVTQTPRYLIKTRGQQVTLSCSPISGHRSVSWYQQTPGQGLQFLFEYFSETQRNKGNFPGRFSGRQFSNSRSEMNVSTLELGDSALYLCASSPSGTGGNTIYFGEGSWLTVV.

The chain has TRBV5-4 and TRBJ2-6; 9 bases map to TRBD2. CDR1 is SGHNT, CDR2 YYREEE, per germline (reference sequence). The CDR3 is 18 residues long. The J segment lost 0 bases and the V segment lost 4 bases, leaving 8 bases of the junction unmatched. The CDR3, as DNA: TGTGCCAGCAGCCCGCGGGGGGGATCAAGCTCTGGGGCCAACGTCCTGACTTTC. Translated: CASSPRGGSSSGANVLTF.

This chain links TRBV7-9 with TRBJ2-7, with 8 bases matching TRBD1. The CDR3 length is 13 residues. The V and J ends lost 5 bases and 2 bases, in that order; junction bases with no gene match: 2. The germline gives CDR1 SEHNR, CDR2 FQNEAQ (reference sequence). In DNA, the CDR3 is TGTGCCAGCAGCCCAGGGGGCACCTACGAGCAGTACTTC. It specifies CASSPGGTYEQYF.

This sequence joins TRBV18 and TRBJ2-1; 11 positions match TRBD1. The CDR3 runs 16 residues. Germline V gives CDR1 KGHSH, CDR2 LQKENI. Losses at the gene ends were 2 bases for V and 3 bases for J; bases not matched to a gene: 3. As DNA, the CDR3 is TGTGCCAGCTCACCAAGGACAGGGGGCGGCTACAATGAGCAGTTCTTC. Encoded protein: CASSPRTGGGYNEQFF.

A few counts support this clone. CDR3 protein: CASSDSGGSETQYF. The CDR3 nucleotides read TGCGCCAGCAGTGATTCGGGGGGTTCGGAGACCCAGTACTTC. The rearrangement uses TRBV10-1 and TRBJ2-5; 7 nucleotides match TRBD2. The CDR3 length is 14 residues. V trimming: 3 bases; J trimming: 5 bases; junction bases outside the gene matches: 6. Germline loops: CDR1 WNHNN, CDR2 SYGVQD (reference sequence).

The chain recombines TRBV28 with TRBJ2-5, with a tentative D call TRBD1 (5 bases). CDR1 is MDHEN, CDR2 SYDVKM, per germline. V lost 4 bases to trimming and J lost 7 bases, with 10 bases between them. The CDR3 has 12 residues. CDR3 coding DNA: TGTGCCAGCAGTTCAGGGATCCGGACCCAGTACTTC. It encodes CASSSGIRTQYF.

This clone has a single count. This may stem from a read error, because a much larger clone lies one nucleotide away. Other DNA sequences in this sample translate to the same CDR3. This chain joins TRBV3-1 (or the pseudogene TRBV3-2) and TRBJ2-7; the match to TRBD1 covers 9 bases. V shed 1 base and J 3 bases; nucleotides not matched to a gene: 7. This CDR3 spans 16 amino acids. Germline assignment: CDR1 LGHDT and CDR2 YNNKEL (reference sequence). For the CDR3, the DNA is TGTGCCAGCAGCCAAGTTCCGGGACAGGGAGTCTACGAGCAGTACTTC. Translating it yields CASSQVPGQGVYEQYF.

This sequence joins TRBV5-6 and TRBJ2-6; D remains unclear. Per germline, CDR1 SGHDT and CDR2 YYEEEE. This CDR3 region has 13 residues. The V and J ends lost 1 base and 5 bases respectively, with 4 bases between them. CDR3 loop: CASSLQRANVLTF. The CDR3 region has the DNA TGTGCCAGCAGCTTGCAAAGGGCCAACGTCCTGACTTTC.

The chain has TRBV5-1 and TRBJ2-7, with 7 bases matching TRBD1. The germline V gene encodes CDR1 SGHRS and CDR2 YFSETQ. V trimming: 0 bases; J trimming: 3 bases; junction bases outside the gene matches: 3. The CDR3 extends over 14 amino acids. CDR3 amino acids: CASSLGTGFYEQYF. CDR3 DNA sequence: TGCGCCAGCAGCTTGGGGACAGGCTTCTACGAGCAGTACTTC.

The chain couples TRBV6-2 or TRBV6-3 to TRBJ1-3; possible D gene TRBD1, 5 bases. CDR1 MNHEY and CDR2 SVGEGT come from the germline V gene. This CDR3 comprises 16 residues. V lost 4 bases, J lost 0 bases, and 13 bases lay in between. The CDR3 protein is CASSFQGPYSGNTIYF. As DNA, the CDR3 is TGTGCCAGCAGTTTCCAGGGCCCCTACTCTGGAAACACCATATATTTT.

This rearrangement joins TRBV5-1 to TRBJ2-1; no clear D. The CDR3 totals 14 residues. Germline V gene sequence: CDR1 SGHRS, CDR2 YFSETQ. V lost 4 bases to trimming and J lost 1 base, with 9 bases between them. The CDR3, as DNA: TGCGCCAGCAGCCTCCCCGCGTCCTACAATGAGCAGTTCTTC. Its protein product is CASSLPASYNEQFF.